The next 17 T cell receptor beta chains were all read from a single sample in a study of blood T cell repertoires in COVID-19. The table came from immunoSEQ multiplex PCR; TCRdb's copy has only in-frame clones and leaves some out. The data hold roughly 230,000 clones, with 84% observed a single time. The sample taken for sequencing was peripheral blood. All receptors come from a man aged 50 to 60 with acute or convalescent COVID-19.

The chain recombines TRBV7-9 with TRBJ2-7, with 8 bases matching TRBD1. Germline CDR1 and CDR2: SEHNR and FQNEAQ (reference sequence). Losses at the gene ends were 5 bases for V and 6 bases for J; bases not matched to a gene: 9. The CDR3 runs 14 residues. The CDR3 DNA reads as TGTGCCAGCAGCCCGCAAGGACAGGGTGTCGAGCAGTACTTC. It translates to CASSPQGQGVEQYF.

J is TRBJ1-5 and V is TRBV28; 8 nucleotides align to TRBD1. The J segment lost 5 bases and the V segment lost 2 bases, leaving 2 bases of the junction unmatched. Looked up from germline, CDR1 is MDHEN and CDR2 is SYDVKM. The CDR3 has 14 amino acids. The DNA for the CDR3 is TGTGCCAGCAGTTTAAGACAGGGGTATCAGCCCCAGCATTTT. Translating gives CASSLRQGYQPQHF.

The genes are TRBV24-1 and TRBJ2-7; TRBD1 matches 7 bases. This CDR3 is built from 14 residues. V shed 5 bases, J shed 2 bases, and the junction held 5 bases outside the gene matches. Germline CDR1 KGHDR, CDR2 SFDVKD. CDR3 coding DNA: TGTGCCACCAGTGGTCCGGACAGGACCTACGAGCAGTACTTC. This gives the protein CATSGPDRTYEQYF.

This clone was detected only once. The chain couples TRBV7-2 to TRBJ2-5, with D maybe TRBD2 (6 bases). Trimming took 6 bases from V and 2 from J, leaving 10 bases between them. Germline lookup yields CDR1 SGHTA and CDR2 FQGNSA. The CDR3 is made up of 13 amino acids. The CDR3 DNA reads TGTGCCAGCAGTAGGGACTGGCAAGAGACCCAGTACTTC. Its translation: CASSRDWQETQYF.

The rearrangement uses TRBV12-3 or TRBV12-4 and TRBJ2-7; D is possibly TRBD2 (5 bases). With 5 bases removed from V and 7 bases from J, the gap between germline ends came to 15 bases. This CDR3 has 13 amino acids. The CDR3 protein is CASSPDGIGEQYF. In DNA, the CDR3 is TGTGCCAGCAGTCCTGACGGGATAGGGGAGCAGTACTTC.

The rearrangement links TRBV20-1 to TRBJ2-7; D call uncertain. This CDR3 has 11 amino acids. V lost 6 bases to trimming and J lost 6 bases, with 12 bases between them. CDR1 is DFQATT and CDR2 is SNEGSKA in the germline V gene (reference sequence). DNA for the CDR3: TGCAGTGCCCCCGGGTTAGGCGAGCAGTACTTC. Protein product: CSAPGLGEQYF.

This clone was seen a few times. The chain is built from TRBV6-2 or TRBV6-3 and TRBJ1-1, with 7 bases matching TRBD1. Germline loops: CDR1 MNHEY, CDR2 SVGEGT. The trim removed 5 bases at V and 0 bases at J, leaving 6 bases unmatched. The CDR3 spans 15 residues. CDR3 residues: CASSQRDSLNTEAFF. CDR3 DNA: TGTGCCAGCAGTCAAAGGGACAGTTTGAACACTGAAGCTTTCTTT.

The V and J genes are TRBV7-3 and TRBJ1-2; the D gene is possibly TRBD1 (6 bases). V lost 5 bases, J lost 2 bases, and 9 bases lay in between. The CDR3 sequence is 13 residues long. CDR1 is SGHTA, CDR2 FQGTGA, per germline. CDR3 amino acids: CASSQGQNYGYTF. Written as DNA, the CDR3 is TGTGCCAGCAGCCAAGGACAGAACTATGGCTACACCTTC.

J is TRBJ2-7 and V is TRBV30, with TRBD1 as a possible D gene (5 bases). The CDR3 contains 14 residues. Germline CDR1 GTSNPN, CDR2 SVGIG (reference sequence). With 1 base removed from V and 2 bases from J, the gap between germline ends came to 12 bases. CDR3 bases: TGTGCCTGGAGTGGCGCTTCCAGGGCCTACGAGCAGTACTTC. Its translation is CAWSGASRAYEQYF.

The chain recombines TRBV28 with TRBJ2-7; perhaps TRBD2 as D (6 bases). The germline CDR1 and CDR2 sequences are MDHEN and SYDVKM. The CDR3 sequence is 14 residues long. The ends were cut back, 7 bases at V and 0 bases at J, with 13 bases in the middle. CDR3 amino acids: CASTTGDSSYEQYF. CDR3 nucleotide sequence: TGTGCCAGCACCACGGGGGATAGCTCCTACGAGCAGTACTTC.

The CDR3 nucleotides are TGTGCCAGTAGTTCTAGGTGGGGCGGGAGGGCCACCACCGGGGAGCTGTTTTTT. It codes for CASSSRWGGRATTGELFF. The gene calls are TRBV19 and TRBJ2-2; 9 bases fit TRBD2. CDR1 is LNHDA and CDR2 is SQIVND in the germline V gene (reference sequence). The V segment lost 5 bases and the J segment 4 bases; nucleotides outside the gene matches: 14. The length of the CDR3 is 18 residues.

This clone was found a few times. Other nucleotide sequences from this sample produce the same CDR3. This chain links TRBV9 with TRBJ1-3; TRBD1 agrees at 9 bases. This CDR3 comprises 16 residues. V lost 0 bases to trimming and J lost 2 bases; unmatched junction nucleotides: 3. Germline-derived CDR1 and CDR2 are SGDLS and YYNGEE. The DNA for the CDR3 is TGTGCCAGCAGCGTAGTTGGGACAGGGACTGGAAACACCATATATTTT. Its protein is CASSVVGTGTGNTIYF. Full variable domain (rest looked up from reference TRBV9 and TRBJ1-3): DSGVTQTPKHLITATGQRVTLRCSPRSGDLSVYWYQQSLDQGLQFLIQYYNGEERAKGNILERFSAQQFPDLHSELNLSSLELGDSALYFCASSVVGTGTGNTIYFGEGSWLTVV.

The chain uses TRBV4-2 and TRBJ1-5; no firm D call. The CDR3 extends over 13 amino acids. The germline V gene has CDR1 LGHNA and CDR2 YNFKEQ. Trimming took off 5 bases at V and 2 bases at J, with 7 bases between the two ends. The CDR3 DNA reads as TGTGCCAGCAGCAGGGAGGGCAATCAGCCCCAGCATTTT. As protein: CASSREGNQPQHF.

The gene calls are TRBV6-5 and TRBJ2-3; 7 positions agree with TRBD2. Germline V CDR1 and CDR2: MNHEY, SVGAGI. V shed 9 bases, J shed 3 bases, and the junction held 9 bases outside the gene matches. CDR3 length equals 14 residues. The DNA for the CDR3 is TGTGCCAGTCGACGGGCGGGAGCGACAGATACGCAGTATTTT. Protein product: CASRRAGATDTQYF.

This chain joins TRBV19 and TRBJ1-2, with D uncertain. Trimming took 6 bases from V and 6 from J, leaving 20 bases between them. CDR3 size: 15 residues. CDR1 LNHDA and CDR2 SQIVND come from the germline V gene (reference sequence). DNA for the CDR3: TGTGCCAGTAGCCTCACTTTGGAGGGATACGATGGCTACACCTTC. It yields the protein CASSLTLEGYDGYTF.

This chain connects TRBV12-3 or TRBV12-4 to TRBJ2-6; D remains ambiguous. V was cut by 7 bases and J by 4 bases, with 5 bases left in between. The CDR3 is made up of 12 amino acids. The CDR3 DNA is TGTGCCAGCACCCCGGGGGCCAACGTCCTGACTTTC. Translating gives CASTPGANVLTF.

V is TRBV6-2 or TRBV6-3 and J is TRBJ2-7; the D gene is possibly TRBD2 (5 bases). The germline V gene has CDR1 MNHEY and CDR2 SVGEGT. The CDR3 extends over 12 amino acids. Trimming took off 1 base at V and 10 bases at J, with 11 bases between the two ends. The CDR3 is CASSYYEAGQYF. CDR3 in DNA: TGTGCCAGCAGTTACTACGAGGCGGGCCAGTACTTC.